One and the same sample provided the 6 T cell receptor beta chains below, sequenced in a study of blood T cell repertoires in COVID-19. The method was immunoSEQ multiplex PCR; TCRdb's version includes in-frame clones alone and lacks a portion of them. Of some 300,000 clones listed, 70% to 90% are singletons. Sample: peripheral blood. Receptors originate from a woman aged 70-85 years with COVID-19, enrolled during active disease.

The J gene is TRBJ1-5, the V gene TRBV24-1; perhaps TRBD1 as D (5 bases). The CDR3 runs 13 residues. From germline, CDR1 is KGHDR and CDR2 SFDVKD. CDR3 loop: CARGNRGRQPQHF. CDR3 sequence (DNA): TGTGCTAGGGGAAATAGGGGTCGTCAGCCCCAGCATTTT.

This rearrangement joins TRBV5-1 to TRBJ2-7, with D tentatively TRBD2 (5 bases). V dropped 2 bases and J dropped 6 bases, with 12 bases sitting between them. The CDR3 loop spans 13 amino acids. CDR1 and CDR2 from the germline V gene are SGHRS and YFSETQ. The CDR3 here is CASSFELATEQYF. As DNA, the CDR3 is TGCGCCAGCAGCTTCGAGTTAGCGACCGAGCAGTACTTC.

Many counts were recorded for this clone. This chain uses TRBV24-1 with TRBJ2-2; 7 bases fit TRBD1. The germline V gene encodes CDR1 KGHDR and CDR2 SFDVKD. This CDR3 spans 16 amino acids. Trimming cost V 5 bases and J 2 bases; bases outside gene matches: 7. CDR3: CATSARTGVNTGELFF. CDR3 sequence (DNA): TGTGCCACCAGTGCCCGAACAGGGGTTAACACCGGGGAGCTGTTTTTT.

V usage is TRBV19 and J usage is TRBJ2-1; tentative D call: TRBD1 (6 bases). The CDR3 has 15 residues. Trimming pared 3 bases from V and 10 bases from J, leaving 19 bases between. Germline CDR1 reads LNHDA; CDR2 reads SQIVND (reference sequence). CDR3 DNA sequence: TGTGCCAGTAGTATGCCGACAGGTTCTACGGAGGAGCAGTTCTTC. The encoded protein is CASSMPTGSTEEQFF.

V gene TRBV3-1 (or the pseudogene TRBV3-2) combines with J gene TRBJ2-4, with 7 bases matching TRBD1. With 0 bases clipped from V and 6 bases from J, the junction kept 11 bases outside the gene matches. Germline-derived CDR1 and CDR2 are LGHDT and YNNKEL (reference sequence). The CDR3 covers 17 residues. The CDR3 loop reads CASSQEVTGQPRNIQYF. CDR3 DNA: TGTGCCAGCAGCCAAGAGGTTACGGGACAGCCACGAAACATTCAGTACTTC.

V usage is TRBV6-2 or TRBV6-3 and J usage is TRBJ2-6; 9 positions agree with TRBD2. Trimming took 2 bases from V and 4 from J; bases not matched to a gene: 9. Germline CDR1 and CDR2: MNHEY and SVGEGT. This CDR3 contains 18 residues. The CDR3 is CASSYPGTSNTGANVLTF. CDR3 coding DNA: TGTGCCAGCAGTTACCCAGGGACTAGCAACACCGGGGCCAACGTCCTGACTTTC.